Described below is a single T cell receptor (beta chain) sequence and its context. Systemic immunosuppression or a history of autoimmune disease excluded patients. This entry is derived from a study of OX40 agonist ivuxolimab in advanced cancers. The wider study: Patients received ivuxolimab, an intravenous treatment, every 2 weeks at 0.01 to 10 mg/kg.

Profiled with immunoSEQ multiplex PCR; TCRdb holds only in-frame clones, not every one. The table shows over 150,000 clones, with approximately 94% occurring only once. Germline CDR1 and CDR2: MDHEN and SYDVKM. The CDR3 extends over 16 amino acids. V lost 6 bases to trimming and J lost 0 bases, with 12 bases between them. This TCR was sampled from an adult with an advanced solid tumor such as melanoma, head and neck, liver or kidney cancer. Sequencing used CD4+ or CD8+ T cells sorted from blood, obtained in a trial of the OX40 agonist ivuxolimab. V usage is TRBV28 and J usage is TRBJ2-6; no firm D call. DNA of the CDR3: TGTGCCAGCAGACCCTTTGCCAGCTCTGGGGCCAACGTCCTGACTTTC. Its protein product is CASRPFASSGANVLTF.